What follows are 17 T cell receptor beta chains derived from one specimen sequenced in a study of T cell changes during pregnancy in multiple sclerosis. Only in-frame clones appear in the TCRdb table, and some are missing; sequencing was by immunoSEQ multiplex PCR. This table has roughly 29,000 clones, 89% appearing once. Source: CD8+ T cells from peripheral blood mononuclear cells, taken after pregnancy. The origin of the receptors is a female donor with multiple sclerosis, enrolled in a pregnancy study.

This chain joins TRBV6-4 and TRBJ2-1, with a possible D match to TRBD1 (6 bases). V was clipped by 4 bases and J by 5 bases, with 15 bases between them. In germline, CDR1 is MRHNA, CDR2 SNTAGT. The CDR3 is 15 residues long. The CDR3 nucleotides are TGTGCCAGCAGTGTAGGTGGGGGACAAAACAATGAGCAGTTCTTC. Its protein is CASSVGGGQNNEQFF.

There are a few counts of this clone. Other DNA sequences within the sample encode an identical CDR3. The J gene is TRBJ1-1, the V gene TRBV5-1; a weak D match, TRBD1 (6 bases). Germline lookup yields CDR1 SGHRS and CDR2 YFSETQ. This CDR3 has 16 amino acids. Trimming stripped 2 bases from V and 0 bases from J, with 14 bases between. The chain's CDR3 is CASSFSTGLMNTEAFF. CDR3 nucleotides: TGCGCCAGCAGCTTCTCGACAGGCCTCATGAACACTGAAGCTTTCTTT.

J is TRBJ2-3 and V is TRBV7-2; perhaps TRBD2 as D (6 bases). V was cut by 4 bases and J by 4 bases, with 18 bases left in between. The CDR3 has 16 amino acids. Germline V gives CDR1 SGHTA, CDR2 FQGNSA. DNA of the CDR3: TGTGCCAGCAGCTACACGGGACTTGGGCTAGCAGATACGCAGTATTTT. Translating gives CASSYTGLGLADTQYF. Filled out from reference TRBV7-2 and TRBJ2-3, the complete variable domain reads GAGVSQSPSNKVTEKGKDVELRCDPISGHTALYWYRQSLGQGLEFLIYFQGNSAPDKSGLPSDRFSAERTGGSVSTLTIQRTQQEDSAVYLCASSYTGLGLADTQYFGPGTRLTVL.

This clone is labeled as medium-sized. The CDR3 is CASSDSSSSPGELFF. The CDR3 nucleotides read TGTGCCAGCAGTGACTCCTCTTCTAGTCCCGGGGAGCTGTTTTTT. The chain carries TRBV6-4 and TRBJ2-2; D gene ambiguous. CDR3 length equals 15 residues. Germline CDR1 and CDR2: MRHNA and SNTAGT. The V and J ends lost 0 bases and 6 bases respectively, with 11 bases between them.

The gene calls are TRBV6-4 and TRBJ2-1, with 16 bases identical to TRBD2. With V trimmed by 2 bases and J by 13 bases, 5 bases remained unmatched. From germline, CDR1 is MRHNA and CDR2 SNTAGT. This CDR3 contains 15 residues. CDR3 in amino acids: CASSDAGLAGGPQFF. The DNA of the CDR3 is TGTGCCAGCAGTGACGCGGGACTAGCGGGAGGGCCACAGTTCTTC.

The chain carries TRBV2 and TRBJ1-1, with D unclear. CDR3 length: 13 residues. The germline CDR1 and CDR2 sequences are SNHLY and FYNNEI. The V gene lost 2 bases and the J gene lost 6 bases, with 10 bases spanning the gap. CDR3 in DNA: TGTGCCAGCAGTGAATCAGGTCGGCCTGAAGCTTTCTTT. Its protein is CASSESGRPEAFF.

The chain recombines TRBV13 with TRBJ2-3, with TRBD2 matching over 7 bases. V was pared by 2 bases and J by 2 bases, with 7 bases of the junction left unmatched. The CDR3 has 16 amino acids. Germline V gives CDR1 PRHDT, CDR2 FYEKMQ (reference sequence). The chain's CDR3 is CASSLSASGTTDTQYF. CDR3 bases: TGTGCCAGCAGCTTATCCGCTAGCGGAACCACAGATACGCAGTATTTT.

The chain recombines TRBV5-1 with TRBJ2-5, with TRBD2 identical over 9 bases. V lost 1 base to trimming and J lost 5 bases; unmatched junction nucleotides: 6. The CDR3 has 15 residues. From germline, CDR1 is SGHRS and CDR2 YFSETQ. Here the CDR3 DNA reads TGCGCCAGCAGCTTGTTGGTCAGCGGGAGGGAGACCCAGTACTTC. Its translation: CASSLLVSGRETQYF.

This clone came up once. This chain joins TRBV27 and TRBJ2-7; 7 bases agree with TRBD1. The V segment lost 0 bases and the J segment 6 bases; nucleotides outside the gene matches: 5. The CDR3 runs 14 residues. CDR1 and CDR2 (germline): MNHEY, SMNVEV (reference sequence). CDR3 in DNA: TGTGCCAGCAGTTTATCTTGGACAGGTTTCGAGCAGTACTTC. Its protein is CASSLSWTGFEQYF.

The chain uses TRBV4-1 and TRBJ2-3; 12 nucleotides match TRBD2. J was trimmed by 5 bases and V by 3 bases; bases with no gene match: 6. Germline CDR1 reads MGHRA; CDR2 reads YSYEKL. The CDR3 consists of 16 residues. In DNA, the CDR3 is TGCGCCAGCAGCCATGCTAGCGGGAGGGCCATAGATACGCAGTATTTT. Its translation: CASSHASGRAIDTQYF.

The rearrangement links TRBV6-5 to TRBJ2-7, with D possibly matching TRBD2 (7 bases). Between the trimmed V and J ends, which lost 0 bases and 0 bases, there was a span of 9 bases. There are 15 residues in the CDR3. Germline-derived CDR1 and CDR2 are MNHEY and SVGAGI. The CDR3 loop reads CASSYSGGPSYEQYF. The CDR3 DNA reads TGTGCCAGCAGTTACTCGGGGGGGCCCTCCTACGAGCAGTACTTC.

The J gene is TRBJ2-7, the V gene TRBV7-9, with 12 positions matching TRBD2. Germline V gene sequence: CDR1 SEHNR, CDR2 FQNEAQ (reference sequence). The CDR3 spans 17 residues. V was pared by 3 bases and J by 2 bases, with 8 bases of the junction left unmatched. CDR3 protein: CASSLPLAGGEAYEQYF. The CDR3, as DNA: TGTGCCAGCAGCTTGCCACTAGCGGGAGGCGAAGCCTACGAGCAGTACTTC. The full variable domain, completed using reference TRBV7-9 and TRBJ2-7, is DTGVSQNPRHKITKRGQNVTFRCDPISEHNRLYWYRQTLGQGPEFLTYFQNEAQLEKSRLLSDRFSAERPKGSFSTLEIQRTEQGDSAMYLCASSLPLAGGEAYEQYFGPGTRLTVT.

The chain combines TRBV13 with TRBJ2-7, with 14 bases lining up with TRBD2. V dropped 5 bases and J dropped 5; count of bases not matched to a gene: 14. Germline V lookup: CDR1 PRHDT, CDR2 FYEKMQ (reference sequence). The CDR3 contains 18 residues. The CDR3 bases are TGTGCCAGCAGCGCCGGGACTAGCGGGAGTCGCATTTCCGACGAGCAGTACTTC. This encodes CASSAGTSGSRISDEQYF. Full variable domain (remainder filled in from reference TRBV13 and TRBJ2-7): AAGVIQSPRHLIKEKRETATLKCYPIPRHDTVYWYQQGPGQDPQFLISFYEKMQSDKGSIPDRFSAQQFSDYHSELNMSSLELGDSALYFCASSAGTSGSRISDEQYFGPGTRLTVT.

The chain carries TRBV2 and TRBJ2-7, with 10 bases that match TRBD2. In germline, CDR1 is SNHLY, CDR2 FYNNEI. Losses at the gene ends were 4 bases for V and 5 bases for J; bases not matched to a gene: 5. This CDR3 is 14 amino acids long. CDR3 protein: CASSVGLAGDEQYF. The CDR3 DNA sequence: TGTGCCAGCAGTGTTGGGCTAGCGGGAGACGAGCAGTACTTC.

The chain uses TRBV9 and TRBJ1-2; D call uncertain. V lost 3 bases, J lost 5 bases, and 17 bases lay in between. Per the germline V gene, CDR1 is SGDLS and CDR2 is YYNGEE. This CDR3 is built from 15 residues. Here the CDR3 DNA reads TGTGCCAGCAGCGGACTCAACACGGGTGGGTATGGCTACACCTTC. It yields the protein CASSGLNTGGYGYTF.

About this clone: Being one base from a much bigger clone, this may be a read error. The same CDR3 also results from other DNA sequences found in this sample. The chain combines TRBV6-4 with TRBJ2-1, with 11 bases aligning to TRBD2. Looked up from germline, CDR1 is MRHNA and CDR2 is SNTAGT. This CDR3 is built from 15 residues. J lost 3 bases, V lost 2 bases, and 0 bases had no gene match. CDR3 sequence (DNA): TGTGCCAGCAGTGACGGGACTAGCGGCTACAATGAGCAGTTCTTC. Its protein is CASSDGTSGYNEQFF.

This clone was recorded once. The rearrangement joins TRBV9 to TRBJ2-1; possibly TRBD2 for D (6 bases). V was shortened by 3 bases and J by 9 bases, with 25 bases between the two germline ends. Germline V gives CDR1 SGDLS, CDR2 YYNGEE. CDR3 length equals 17 residues. Written as DNA, the CDR3 is TGTGCCAGCAGCGACCCCAAAGCGGGCCCTACGAACGGTGAGCAGTTCTTC. This codes for CASSDPKAGPTNGEQFF.